This T cell receptor beta chain was captured by sequencing in a study of OX40 agonist ivuxolimab in advanced cancers. Study context: Ivuxolimab doses were 0.01, 0.1, 0.3, 1.5, 3 or 10 mg/kg every 2 weeks. Each dose-escalation patient presented with hepatocellular carcinoma, melanoma, renal cell or head and neck cancer. Study-wide results and limits: At 0.1 to 3.0 mg/kg and by week 6, CD4+ and CD8+ T cells in the blood had expanded clonally.

Blood was sampled at baseline, cycle 4 day 1, and cycle 7 day 1. With respect to this clone: Its target is not known.

TCRdb's table, derived via immunoSEQ multiplex PCR, lists solely in-frame clones and lacks some. The table shows tens of thousands of clones, with just under 80% occurring only once. This CDR3 contains 13 residues. V lost 7 bases and J lost 8, with 17 bases in between. Germline V CDR1 and CDR2: SNHLY, FYNNEI. The gene calls are TRBV2 and TRBJ1-1; D is perhaps TRBD1 (6 bases). Source: CD4+ or CD8+ T cells sorted from blood, taken in a trial of the OX40 agonist ivuxolimab. This clonotype was obtained from an adult with an advanced solid tumor such as melanoma, head and neck, liver or kidney cancer. The CDR3 coding sequence is TGTGCCAGCAAGGGCCCAGGGGTTTCAGAAGCTTTCTTT. Its translation: CASKGPGVSEAFF.